This paragraph reports one T cell receptor beta chain. Its matching antigen is unknown. Germline V gene sequence: CDR1 PRHDT, CDR2 FYEKMQ (reference sequence). CDR3 length: 16 amino acids. V was clipped by 5 bases and J by 1 base; unmatched bases: 6. Healthy bone marrow donors made up the donor group. This specimen comes from a study of cytomegalovirus exposure and HLA in healthy donors. General study findings and limits: Sequences of the TCR beta chain were said to predict the HLA-A and HLA-B alleles of most subjects accurately.

PCR used 60 Vbeta primers and 13 Jbeta primers. Produced via immunoSEQ multiplex PCR; TCRdb's table is partial and in-frame only. This table holds about 160,000 clones, around 69% found once. The rearrangement joins TRBV13 to TRBJ2-5; 11 positions agree with TRBD2. Sequencing was done on a sample of PBMCs. This receptor was identified in a man aged 55 to 70 in good health and CMV-seronegative. In DNA, the CDR3 is TGTGCCAGCAGCACGTCGACTAGCGGGGCCCAAGAGACCCAGTACTTC. As protein: CASSTSTSGAQETQYF.